The sequence of this T cell receptor (beta chain) was determined in a study of blood T cells in healthy people across ages. A second about 6 to 11 cycle PCR used barcoded and J-beta primers. A single record per CDR3 protein comes from TCRdb applying MiXCR to the 5' RACE reads. The table lists hundreds of thousands of distinct CDR3 sequences, about 30% of them singletons. The source material was blood. The source of this sequence is a woman over 75 in good health.

For the CDR3, the DNA is TGTGCCAGCAGCCCTCTAGAGGTCCCAGATACGCAGTATTTT. Its protein product is CASSPLEVPDTQYF. V is TRBV14 and J is TRBJ2-3, with no clear D. In germline, CDR1 is SGHDN, CDR2 FVKESK. Deletions cut 4 bases from V and 4 bases from J, with 12 bases between. CDR3 length: 14 residues.